Below are 21 T cell receptor beta chains sequenced from a single sample in a study of blood T cell repertoires in COVID-19. Sequencing used immunoSEQ multiplex PCR; TCRdb keeps in-frame clones, though not all of them. Here the sample spans 30,000 to 45,000 clones, 80% to 90% being singletons. The sample comprised peripheral blood. Source of these receptors: a human donor in a cohort sampled during active COVID-19.

The rearrangement uses TRBV7-3 and TRBJ2-1; the D gene is possibly TRBD2 (6 bases). The ends were cut back, 5 bases at V and 0 bases at J, with 11 bases in the middle. This CDR3 comprises 15 residues. The V gene's germline CDR1 is SGHTA and CDR2 FQGTGA. In DNA, the CDR3 is TGTGCCAGCAGCCCCCCCGGGAGCTCCTACAATGAGCAGTTCTTC. Translation: CASSPPGSSYNEQFF.

The chain is built from TRBV7-9 and TRBJ2-1; 9 bases line up with TRBD1. CDR3 length: 15 amino acids. Germline CDR1 reads SEHNR; CDR2 reads FQNEAQ (reference sequence). V lost 4 bases, J lost 2 bases, and 3 bases stayed unmatched. CDR3 DNA sequence: TGTGCCAGCAGCTCTCGACAGGGGGCCTACAATGAGCAGTTCTTC. This sequence encodes CASSSRQGAYNEQFF.

This clone came up a few times. The gene calls are TRBV7-9 and TRBJ1-3; D is possibly TRBD1 (5 bases). Germline V gene data show CDR1 as SEHNR and CDR2 as FQNEAQ (reference sequence). This CDR3 has 17 residues. V was cut by 5 bases and J by 1 base, with 18 bases left in between. This chain's CDR3 is CASSKTLGTSSGNTIYF. CDR3 nucleotides: TGTGCCAGCAGCAAAACCCTTGGGACTAGTTCTGGAAACACCATATATTTT.

A word on this clone: The same CDR3 is also encoded by other DNA sequences in this sample. The chain has TRBV6-5 and TRBJ1-5; TRBD1 matches 7 bases. Germline CDR1 is MNHEY and CDR2 is SVGAGI. The V and J ends lost 6 bases and 3 bases, in that order; junction bases with no gene match: 5. CDR3 size: 14 residues. CDR3 residues: CASSPGQINQPQHF. The CDR3 DNA is TGTGCCAGCAGCCCGGGACAGATCAATCAGCCCCAGCATTTT.

The chain is built from TRBV14 and TRBJ2-1; D possibly corresponds to TRBD1 (7 bases). The CDR3 extends over 16 amino acids. V lost 4 bases, J lost 0 bases, and 13 bases lay in between. Germline CDR1 is SGHDN and CDR2 is FVKESK. The CDR3 sequence is CASSRQGGSSYNEQFF. Here the CDR3 DNA reads TGTGCCAGCAGCCGCCAGGGGGGTAGCTCCTACAATGAGCAGTTCTTC.

This chain links TRBV10-2 with TRBJ2-2; 12 bases align to TRBD2. Germline CDR1 and CDR2: WSHSY and SAAADI. V shed 3 bases and J 1 base; nucleotides not matched to a gene: 3. The CDR3 runs 17 residues. CDR3 bases: TGCGCCAGCAGTGAAGGACTAGCGGGAAGGAACACCGGGGAGCTGTTTTTT. It encodes CASSEGLAGRNTGELFF.

This chain joins TRBV12-5 and TRBJ1-1, with D maybe TRBD1 (6 bases). The V end lost 7 bases, the J end lost 6 bases, and 15 bases lay between the germline ends. Per germline, CDR1 LGHNT and CDR2 FRNRAP. There are 13 residues in the CDR3. The CDR3 DNA follows: TGTGCTAGTGTCATACAGGGAAGGTCTGAAGCTTTCTTT. Translation gives CASVIQGRSEAFF.

CDR3 DNA: TGTGCCAGCAGTTCCCGGGGGATCTCTGGAAACACCATATATTTT. It translates to CASSSRGISGNTIYF. The V call is TRBV6-5, the J call TRBJ1-3; tentatively, D is TRBD1 (5 bases). This CDR3 spans 15 amino acids. Germline CDR1 is MNHEY and CDR2 is SVGAGI. The germline V and J ends were trimmed by 4 bases and 0 bases, with 10 bases remaining between them.

The chain carries TRBV5-8 and TRBJ1-1; 7 bases line up with TRBD1. The length of the CDR3 is 14 residues. The germline V gene encodes CDR1 SGHTS and CDR2 YDEGEE. The V gene end was trimmed by 0 bases and the J gene end by 5 bases; junction bases not matched to a gene: 4. DNA for the CDR3: TGTGCCAGCAGCTTGGTCAGGGGGAGGACTGAAGCTTTCTTT. This codes for CASSLVRGRTEAFF.

This sequence joins TRBV28 and TRBJ2-4; weak D call: TRBD1 (6 bases). The CDR3 has 17 residues. V lost 3 bases and J lost 0, with 15 bases in between. The germline V gene encodes CDR1 MDHEN and CDR2 SYDVKM. The CDR3 DNA reads TGTGCCAGCAGTTTTAGCGACAGGAACCAAGCCAAAAACATTCAGTACTTC. Amino acids: CASSFSDRNQAKNIQYF.

The rearrangement links TRBV19 to TRBJ1-2, with TRBD1 matching over 10 bases. This CDR3 spans 13 amino acids. V shed 5 bases, J shed 8 bases, and the junction held 5 bases outside the gene matches. Germline lookup yields CDR1 LNHDA and CDR2 SQIVND (reference sequence). As DNA, the CDR3 is TGTGCCAGTAGTTTTGGACAGGGGGAAGGCTACACCTTC. Encoded protein: CASSFGQGEGYTF.

This clone was seen only a few times. The V and J genes are TRBV5-1 and TRBJ1-2; 9 bases line up with TRBD1. The CDR3 contains 14 residues. Unmatched junction bases numbered 4, after V lost 6 bases and J lost 1 base. Germline-derived CDR1 and CDR2 are SGHRS and YFSETQ. This CDR3 is CASKPTGGNYGYTF. In DNA form, the CDR3 reads TGCGCCAGCAAACCGACAGGGGGTAACTATGGCTACACCTTC.

The CDR3, as DNA: TGTGCCAGCTCACGAGGGACAGGGACCGACTATGGCTACACCTTC. This encodes CASSRGTGTDYGYTF. The gene calls are TRBV18 and TRBJ1-2; TRBD1 aligns across 9 bases. J was trimmed by 3 bases and V by 4 bases; bases with no gene match: 6. The CDR3 runs 15 residues. Germline CDR1 reads KGHSH; CDR2 reads LQKENI.

The chain uses TRBV4-2 and TRBJ1-2; D is perhaps TRBD1 (5 bases). This CDR3 has 18 residues. Germline CDR1 reads LGHNA; CDR2 reads YNFKEQ. Trimming took off 0 bases at V and 6 bases at J, with 23 bases between the two ends. This CDR3 is CASSQESLFGDRGDGYTF. As DNA, the CDR3 is TGTGCCAGCAGCCAAGAAAGCCTGTTTGGTGACCGGGGGGATGGCTACACCTTC.

The CDR3 nucleotides read TGCGCCAGCAGCCGCGAGGGTAGGGGGAGCTCCTACGAGCAGTACTTC. This translates into CASSREGRGSSYEQYF. This rearrangement joins TRBV4-1 to TRBJ2-7; D possibly corresponds to TRBD1 (6 bases). The CDR3 is 16 amino acids. Germline CDR1 reads MGHRA; CDR2 reads YSYEKL. Trimming cost V 4 bases and J 0 bases, with 16 bases left between them.

The chain is built from TRBV28 and TRBJ1-2; TRBD1 aligns across 8 bases. This CDR3 spans 19 amino acids. The germline V gene has CDR1 MDHEN and CDR2 SYDVKM. J gave up 4 bases and V 4 bases, and 20 bases lay outside the gene matches. CDR3 in amino acids: CASSSPWGTGHESGYGYTF. DNA for the CDR3: TGTGCCAGCAGTTCCCCCTGGGGGACAGGCCATGAGTCGGGCTATGGCTACACCTTC.

The V call is TRBV6-4, the J call TRBJ1-4, with TRBD1 matching 9 bases. Looked up from germline, CDR1 is MRHNA and CDR2 is SNTAGT. This CDR3 has 17 residues. V was pared by 4 bases and J by 8 bases, with 14 bases of the junction left unmatched. CDR3 amino acids: CASSASFYRGHNEKLFF. In nucleotides, the CDR3 is TGTGCCAGCAGTGCGTCCTTCTACAGGGGGCATAACGAAAAACTGTTTTTT.

CDR3 nucleotide sequence: TGTGCCAGCAACCTAGGGGGCGGGGTGCCGGGCTATGAGCAGTTCTTC. Protein product: CASNLGGGVPGYEQFF. V usage is TRBV9 and J usage is TRBJ2-1; possible D gene TRBD1, 7 bases. The CDR3 is made up of 16 amino acids. Germline V gene data show CDR1 as SGDLS and CDR2 as YYNGEE. V lost 6 bases and J 8 bases, leaving 24 bases between the germline ends.

V and J are TRBV3-1 (or the pseudogene TRBV3-2) and TRBJ2-5; 12 bases align to TRBD2. Trimming took 2 bases from V and 5 from J; bases not matched to a gene: 3. The CDR3 is made up of 15 amino acids. Germline V gene lookup returns CDR1 LGHDT and CDR2 YNNKEL (reference sequence). The CDR3 region is CASSQLAGGPETQYF. The CDR3 DNA follows: TGTGCCAGCAGCCAACTAGCGGGAGGGCCCGAGACCCAGTACTTC.

This sequence joins TRBV28 and TRBJ2-7; TRBD2 might be the D (6 bases). The length of the CDR3 is 15 residues. From germline, CDR1 is MDHEN and CDR2 SYDVKM. V dropped 6 bases and J dropped 0 bases, with 15 bases sitting between them. For the CDR3, the DNA is TGTGCCAGCAGGGAGGGAGTTGGGGGCTCCTACGAGCAGTACTTC. Translation: CASREGVGGSYEQYF.

This clone showed up just once. The chain joins TRBV20-1 to TRBJ1-2; D gene ambiguous. Trimming removed 6 bases at V and 12 bases at J, with 11 bases between. The CDR3 has 9 residues. Germline V gives CDR1 DFQATT, CDR2 SNEGSKA (reference sequence). CDR3 protein: CSALERDTF. The CDR3 DNA follows: TGCAGTGCCCTTGAGCGGGACACCTTC.